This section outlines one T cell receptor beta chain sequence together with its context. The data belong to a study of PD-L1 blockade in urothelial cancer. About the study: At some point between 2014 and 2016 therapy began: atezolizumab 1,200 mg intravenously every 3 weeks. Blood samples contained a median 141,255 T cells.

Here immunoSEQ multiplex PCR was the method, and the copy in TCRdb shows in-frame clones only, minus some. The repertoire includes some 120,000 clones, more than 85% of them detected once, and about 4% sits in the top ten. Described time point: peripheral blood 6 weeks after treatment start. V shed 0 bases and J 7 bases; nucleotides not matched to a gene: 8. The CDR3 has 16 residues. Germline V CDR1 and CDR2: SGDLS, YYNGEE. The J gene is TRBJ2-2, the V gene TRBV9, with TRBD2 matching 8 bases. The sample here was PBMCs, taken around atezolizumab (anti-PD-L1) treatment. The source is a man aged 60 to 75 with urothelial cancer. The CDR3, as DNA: TGTGCCAGCAGCGTAGAGGGGCTAGCGGGTAGCGGGGAGCTGTTTTTT. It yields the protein CASSVEGLAGSGELFF.